This is a list of T cell receptor beta chains from one sample in a study of blood T cell repertoires in COVID-19. The assay was immunoSEQ multiplex PCR, and TCRdb's table has in-frame clones only and misses some. The table lists around 65,000 clones, less than 85% of them singletons. The sequenced sample consisted of peripheral blood. The origin of the receptors is a man of 80 years or more with active COVID-19. Both conserved end residues are part of each CDR3. The D gene is left open where the match is weak. Rows give clone size only sometimes, using once, few, many, or a class for an expanded clone.

d_call	v_call	clone_size	j_call	cdr3_aa	cdr3_nt
TRBD1	TRBV12-3/TRBV12-4	.	TRBJ1-2	CASYRDRPYGYTF	TGTGCCAGCTACCGGGACAGACCCTATGGCTACACCTTC
.	TRBV7-9	.	TRBJ1-1	CASSDLQRGNTEAFF	TGTGCCAGCAGCGATCTCCAAAGGGGGAACACTGAAGCTTTCTTT
TRBD1	TRBV18	.	TRBJ2-7	CASSPSGQGSEQYF	TGTGCCAGCTCACCATCGGGACAGGGGAGCGAGCAGTACTTC
TRBD2	TRBV19	.	TRBJ2-1	CASTPSASGDYNEQFF	TGTGCCAGTACCCCTTCCGCTAGCGGGGACTACAATGAGCAGTTCTTC
.	TRBV10-3	.	TRBJ1-5	CAISSLGGGNQPQHF	TGTGCCATCAGCTCGCTGGGGGGAGGCAATCAGCCCCAGCATTTT
.	TRBV28	.	TRBJ1-1	CASSLGTRGAMDTEAFF	TGTGCCAGCAGTTTAGGGACCCGGGGGGCGATGGACACTGAAGCTTTCTTT
TRBD2	TRBV18	.	TRBJ2-2	CASSPRLAANTGELFF	TGTGCCAGCTCCCCACGACTAGCGGCGAACACCGGGGAGCTGTTTTTT
.	TRBV24-1	.	TRBJ1-1	CATSEPGRDTEAFF	TGTGCCACCAGTGAGCCGGGGAGGGATACTGAAGCTTTCTTT
.	TRBV5-4	.	TRBJ2-1	CASSLKGGSNEQFF	TGTGCCAGCAGCTTAAAGGGAGGTTCCAATGAGCAGTTCTTC
TRBD1	TRBV27	.	TRBJ1-2	CASRGQGALLGYGYTF	TGTGCCAGCAGGGGACAGGGGGCACTTCTAGGCTATGGCTACACCTTC
TRBD1	TRBV9	.	TRBJ1-4	CASSPRQGLNEKLFF	TGTGCCAGCAGCCCCCGACAGGGGCTAAATGAAAAACTGTTTTTT
.	TRBV6-5	.	TRBJ2-5	CASSYSQGTQYF	TGTGCCAGCAGTTATTCTCAGGGGACCCAGTACTTC
.	TRBV6-5	once	TRBJ1-1	CASSSLTGRTTREAFF	TGTGCCAGCAGTTCTCTGACAGGTCGAACCACGCGTGAAGCTTTCTTT
.	TRBV3-1/TRBV3-2	.	TRBJ1-2	CASSQDFGGADGYTF	TGTGCCAGCAGCCAAGATTTCGGAGGGGCTGATGGCTACACCTTC
.	TRBV6-6	.	TRBJ2-5	CASSYSLQSGLETQYF	TGTGCCAGCAGTTACTCTCTCCAGTCTGGGCTAGAGACCCAGTACTTC
.	TRBV6-5	.	TRBJ2-2	CASSYNRATGELFF	TGTGCCAGCAGTTACAACAGAGCCACCGGGGAGCTGTTTTTT